This T cell receptor beta chain stems from a study of CD8+ T cells in alopecia areata. Study-level background: Percent of scalp involved defined treated patients' severity scores.

The CDR3 consists of 15 residues. Germline-derived CDR1 and CDR2 are KGHSH and LQKENI. Trimming took 2 bases from V and 10 from J; bases not matched to a gene: 12. This clone came up a few times. Its antigen remains unknown. cDNA serving as the sequencing template came from extracted, reverse transcribed RNA. The table came from immunoSEQ multiplex PCR; TCRdb's copy has only in-frame clones and leaves some out. Of 200,000 or so clones in the sample, more than 30% are singletons; the top ten hold under 0.55%. Regarding the study as a whole: The study found higher clonality in lesional than normal scalp, especially in alopecia totalis/universalis. Scalp clonality and expanded CD8+ clones among the top 100 fell significantly with tofacitinib.

Treatment here: oral pan-JAK inhibitor, 5-10 mg twice daily. This chain joins TRBV18 and TRBJ2-7; 9 bases match TRBD1. This receptor was taken from a human donor with alopecia areata. This specimen consisted of CD4+ T cells sorted from blood, obtained around week 31, from a patient treated with tofacitinib. CDR3 loop: CASSPFGDRESTQYF. CDR3 coding DNA: TGTGCCAGCTCACCATTCGGGGACAGGGAGAGTACTCAGTACTTC.